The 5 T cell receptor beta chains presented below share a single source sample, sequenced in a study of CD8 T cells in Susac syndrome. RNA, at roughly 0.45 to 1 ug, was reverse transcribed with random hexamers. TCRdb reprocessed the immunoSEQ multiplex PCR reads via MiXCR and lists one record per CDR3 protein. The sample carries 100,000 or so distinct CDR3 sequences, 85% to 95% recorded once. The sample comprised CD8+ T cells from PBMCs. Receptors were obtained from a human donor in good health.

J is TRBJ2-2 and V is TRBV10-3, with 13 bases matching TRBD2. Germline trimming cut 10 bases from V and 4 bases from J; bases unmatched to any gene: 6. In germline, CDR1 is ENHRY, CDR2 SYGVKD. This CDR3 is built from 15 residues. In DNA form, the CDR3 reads TGTGCCACCACTAGCGGGGGGGATCGCACCGGGGAGCTGTTTTTT. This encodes CATTSGGDRTGELFF.

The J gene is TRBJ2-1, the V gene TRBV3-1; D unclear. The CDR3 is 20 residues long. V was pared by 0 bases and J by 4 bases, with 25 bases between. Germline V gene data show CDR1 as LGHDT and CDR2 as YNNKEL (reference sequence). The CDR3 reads CASSQDITDPDQLKYNEQFF. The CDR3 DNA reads TGTGCCAGCAGCCAAGACATAACGGACCCAGATCAACTTAAATACAATGAGCAGTTCTTC.

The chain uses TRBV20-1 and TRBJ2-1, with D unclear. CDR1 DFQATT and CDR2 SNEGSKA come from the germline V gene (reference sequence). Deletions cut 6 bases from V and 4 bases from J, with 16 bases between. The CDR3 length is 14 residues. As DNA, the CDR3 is TGCAGTGCCCCGCCCCAATTGAGGTACAATGAGCAGTTCTTC. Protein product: CSAPPQLRYNEQFF.

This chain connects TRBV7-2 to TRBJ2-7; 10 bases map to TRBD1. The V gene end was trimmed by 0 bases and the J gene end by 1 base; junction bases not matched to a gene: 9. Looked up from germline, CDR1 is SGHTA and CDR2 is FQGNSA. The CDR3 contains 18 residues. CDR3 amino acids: CASSLAPYRDRGSYEQYF. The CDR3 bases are TGTGCCAGCAGCTTAGCTCCTTATAGGGACAGGGGATCCTACGAGCAGTACTTC. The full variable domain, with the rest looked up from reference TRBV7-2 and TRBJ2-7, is GAGVSQSPSNKVTEKGKDVELRCDPISGHTALYWYRQSLGQGLEFLIYFQGNSAPDKSGLPSDRFSAERTGGSVSTLTIQRTQQEDSAVYLCASSLAPYRDRGSYEQYFGPGTRLTVT.

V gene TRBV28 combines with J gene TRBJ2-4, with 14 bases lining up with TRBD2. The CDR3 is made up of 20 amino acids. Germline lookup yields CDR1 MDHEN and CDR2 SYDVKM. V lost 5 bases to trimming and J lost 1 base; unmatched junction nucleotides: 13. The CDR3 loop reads CASSPRTSGRTWGAKNIQYF. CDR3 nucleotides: TGTGCCAGCAGTCCAAGGACTAGCGGGAGGACCTGGGGGGCCAAAAACATTCAGTACTTC.